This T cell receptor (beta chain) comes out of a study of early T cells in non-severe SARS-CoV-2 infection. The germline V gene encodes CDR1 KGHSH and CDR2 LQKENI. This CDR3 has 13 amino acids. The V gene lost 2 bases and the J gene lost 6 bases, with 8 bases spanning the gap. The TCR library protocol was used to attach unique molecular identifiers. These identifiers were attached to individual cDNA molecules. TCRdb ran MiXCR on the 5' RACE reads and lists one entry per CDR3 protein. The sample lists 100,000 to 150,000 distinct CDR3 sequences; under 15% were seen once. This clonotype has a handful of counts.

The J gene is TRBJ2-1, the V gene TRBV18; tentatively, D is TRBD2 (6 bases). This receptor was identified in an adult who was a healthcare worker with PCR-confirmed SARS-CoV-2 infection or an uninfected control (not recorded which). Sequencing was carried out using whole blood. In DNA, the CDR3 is TGTGCCAGCTCACCAGGGGGGTTCAATGAGCAGTTCTTC. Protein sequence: CASSPGGFNEQFF.